The 5 T cell receptor beta chains presented below share a single source sample, sequenced in a study of blood T cell repertoires in COVID-19. Data came from immunoSEQ multiplex PCR; TCRdb stores just in-frame clones and leaves some out. The data contain around 200,000 clones, about 82% of them singletons. Sequencing was done on a sample of PBMCs or T cells enriched from blood (not recorded which). These receptors were taken from a man aged 35 to 55 with acute COVID-19.

V gene TRBV13 combines with J gene TRBJ2-3; TRBD1 matches at 7 bases. This CDR3 contains 14 residues. The junction had 3 bases not matched to a gene; V was cut back by 4 bases and J by 2 bases. Germline V CDR1 and CDR2: PRHDT, FYEKMQ (reference sequence). The CDR3 region has the DNA TGTGCCAGCAGCTACAGGGGCTTCACAGATACGCAGTATTTT. Protein product: CASSYRGFTDTQYF.

Turning to this clone: Germline is not matched at one junction end, which may reflect a read error. V and J are TRBV7-7 and TRBJ2-1; 9 bases match TRBD2. The CDR3 consists of 14 residues. Per the germline V gene, CDR1 is SSHAT and CDR2 is FNYEAQ (reference sequence). For the CDR3, the DNA is TGTGCTAGCAGCTCAGGGACTAGCCGAGCTGAGCAGTTCTTC. Residues: CASSSGTSRAEQFF.

This rearrangement joins TRBV4-2 to TRBJ2-1; 11 bases match TRBD2. Per the germline V gene, CDR1 is LGHNA and CDR2 is YNFKEQ. The CDR3 spans 15 residues. Trimming took 4 bases from V and 7 from J; bases not matched to a gene: 6. The CDR3 loop reads CASSRELAGVNEQFF. The CDR3 DNA reads TGTGCCAGCAGCCGAGAACTAGCGGGAGTAAATGAGCAGTTCTTC.

This clone is a singleton in its sample. This sequence joins TRBV4-1 and TRBJ2-1; no definite D call. V shed 0 bases and J shed 6 bases, with 6 bases lying between them. The CDR3 has 13 residues. Germline V gene data show CDR1 as MGHRA and CDR2 as YSYEKL. In DNA form, the CDR3 reads TGCGCCAGCAGCCAAGAGGGCAGCAATGAGCAGTTCTTC. This sequence encodes CASSQEGSNEQFF.

The rearrangement links TRBV28 to TRBJ1-5, with D perhaps matching TRBD1 (5 bases). Trimming stripped 5 bases from V and 7 bases from J, with 21 bases between. CDR1 MDHEN and CDR2 SYDVKM come from the germline V gene. CDR3 length: 16 amino acids. The DNA of the CDR3 is TGTGCCAGCAGTCTATCGGCTGGGACTAGTGGACAGCCCCAGCATTTT. Its translation is CASSLSAGTSGQPQHF.